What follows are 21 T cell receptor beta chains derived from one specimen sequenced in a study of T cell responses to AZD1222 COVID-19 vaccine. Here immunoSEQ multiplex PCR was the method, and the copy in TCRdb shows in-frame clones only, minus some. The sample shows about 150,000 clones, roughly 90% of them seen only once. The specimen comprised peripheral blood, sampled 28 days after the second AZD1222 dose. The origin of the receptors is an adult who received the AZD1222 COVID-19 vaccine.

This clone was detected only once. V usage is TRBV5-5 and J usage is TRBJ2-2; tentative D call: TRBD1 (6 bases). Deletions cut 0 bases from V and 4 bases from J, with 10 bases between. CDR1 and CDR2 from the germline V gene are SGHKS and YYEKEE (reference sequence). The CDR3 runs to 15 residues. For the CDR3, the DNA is TGTGCCAGCAGCTTGGAAGTAGGGGGCACCGGGGAGCTGTTTTTT. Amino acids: CASSLEVGGTGELFF.

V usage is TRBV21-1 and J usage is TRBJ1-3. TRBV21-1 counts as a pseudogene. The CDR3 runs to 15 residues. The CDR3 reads CASSKQSLDDNTIYF. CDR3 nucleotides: TGTGCCAGCAGCAAACAATCGCTGGACGACAACACCATATATTTT.

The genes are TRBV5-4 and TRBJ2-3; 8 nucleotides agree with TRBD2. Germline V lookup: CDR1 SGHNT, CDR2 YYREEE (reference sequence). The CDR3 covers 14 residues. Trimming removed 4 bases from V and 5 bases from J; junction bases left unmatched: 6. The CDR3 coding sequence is TGTGCCAGCAGCCCCCAACGGGGGGGAGATACGCAGTATTTT. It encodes CASSPQRGGDTQYF.

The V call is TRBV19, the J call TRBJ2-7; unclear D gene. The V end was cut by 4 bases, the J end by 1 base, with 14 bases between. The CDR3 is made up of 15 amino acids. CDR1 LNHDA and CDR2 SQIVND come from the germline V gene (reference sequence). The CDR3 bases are TGTGCCAGTAGTAAACCGGGCTCCGGGTCCTACGAGCAGTACTTC. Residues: CASSKPGSGSYEQYF.

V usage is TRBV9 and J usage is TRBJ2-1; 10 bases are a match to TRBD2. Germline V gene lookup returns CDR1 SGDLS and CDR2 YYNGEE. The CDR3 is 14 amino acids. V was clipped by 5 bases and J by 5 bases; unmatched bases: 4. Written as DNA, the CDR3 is TGTGCCAGCAGTGGGACTAGCGCACACAATGAGCAGTTCTTC. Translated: CASSGTSAHNEQFF.

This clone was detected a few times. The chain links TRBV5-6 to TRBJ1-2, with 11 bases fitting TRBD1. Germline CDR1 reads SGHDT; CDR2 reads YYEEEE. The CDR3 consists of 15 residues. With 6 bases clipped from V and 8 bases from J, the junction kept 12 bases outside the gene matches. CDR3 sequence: CASTLGTGGARGYTF. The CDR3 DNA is TGTGCCAGCACGCTGGGGACAGGGGGTGCGCGAGGCTACACCTTC.

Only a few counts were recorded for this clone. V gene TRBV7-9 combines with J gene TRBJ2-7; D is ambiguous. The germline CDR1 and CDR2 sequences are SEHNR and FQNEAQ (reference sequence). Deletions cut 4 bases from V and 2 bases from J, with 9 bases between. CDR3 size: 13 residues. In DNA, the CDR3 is TGTGCCAGCAGCTCGAAAGGGCCCTACGAGCAGTACTTC. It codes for CASSSKGPYEQYF.

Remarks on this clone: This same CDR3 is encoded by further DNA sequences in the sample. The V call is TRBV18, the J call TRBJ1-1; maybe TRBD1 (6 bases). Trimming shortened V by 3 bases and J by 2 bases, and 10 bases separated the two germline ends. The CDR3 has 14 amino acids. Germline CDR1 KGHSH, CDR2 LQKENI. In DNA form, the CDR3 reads TGTGCCAGCTCACCTCAAGGGGGAAACACTGAAGCTTTCTTT. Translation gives CASSPQGGNTEAFF.

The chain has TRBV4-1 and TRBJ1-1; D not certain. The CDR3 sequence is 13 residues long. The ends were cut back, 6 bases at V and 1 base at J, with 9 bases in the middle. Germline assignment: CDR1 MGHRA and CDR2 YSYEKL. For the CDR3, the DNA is TGCGCCAGCAGACGGGCGAGGAACACTGAAGCTTTCTTT. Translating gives CASRRARNTEAFF.

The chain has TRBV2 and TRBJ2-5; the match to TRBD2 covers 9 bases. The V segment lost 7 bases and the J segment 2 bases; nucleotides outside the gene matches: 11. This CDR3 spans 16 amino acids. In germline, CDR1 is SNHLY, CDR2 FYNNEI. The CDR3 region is CASTMTGLADQETQYF. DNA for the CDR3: TGTGCCAGCACCATGACGGGACTAGCCGATCAAGAGACCCAGTACTTC.

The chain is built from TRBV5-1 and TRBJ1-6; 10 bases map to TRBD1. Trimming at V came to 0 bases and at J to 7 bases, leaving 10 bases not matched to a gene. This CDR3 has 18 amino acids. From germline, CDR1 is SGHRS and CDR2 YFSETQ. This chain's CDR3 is CASSLAGQGRRGNSPLHF. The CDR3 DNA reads TGCGCCAGCAGCTTGGCGGGACAGGGGAGAAGAGGGAATTCACCCCTCCACTTT. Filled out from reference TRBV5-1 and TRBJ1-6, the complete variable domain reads KAGVTQTPRYLIKTRGQQVTLSCSPISGHRSVSWYQQTPGQGLQFLFEYFSETQRNKGNFPGRFSGRQFSNSRSEMNVSTLELGDSALYLCASSLAGQGRRGNSPLHFGNGTRLTVT.

The DNA of the CDR3 is TGTGCCAGCAGTTACTCAGGGGACACTAATGAAAAACTGTTTTTT. This sequence encodes CASSYSGDTNEKLFF. This chain uses TRBV6-5 with TRBJ1-4; D may be TRBD1 (5 bases). The CDR3 consists of 15 residues. Trimming left V 0 bases short and J 2 bases short, with 7 bases between. Germline V gives CDR1 MNHEY, CDR2 SVGAGI.

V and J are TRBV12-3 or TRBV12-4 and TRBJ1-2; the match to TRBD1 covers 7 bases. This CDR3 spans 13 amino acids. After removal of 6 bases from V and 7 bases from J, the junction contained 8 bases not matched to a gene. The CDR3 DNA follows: TGTGCCAGCAGCCCGGGACAGCGTCGTGGCTACACCTTC. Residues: CASSPGQRRGYTF.

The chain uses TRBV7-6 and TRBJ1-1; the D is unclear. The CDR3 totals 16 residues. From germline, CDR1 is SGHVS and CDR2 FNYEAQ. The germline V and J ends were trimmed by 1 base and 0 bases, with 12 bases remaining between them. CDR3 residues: CASSLEVRRLNTEAFF. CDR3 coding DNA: TGTGCCAGCAGCTTAGAAGTCAGGCGATTGAACACTGAAGCTTTCTTT.

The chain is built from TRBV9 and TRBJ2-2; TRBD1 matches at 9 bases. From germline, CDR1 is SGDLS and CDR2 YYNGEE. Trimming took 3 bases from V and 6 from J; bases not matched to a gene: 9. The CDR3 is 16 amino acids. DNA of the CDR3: TGTGCCAGCAGCGCGCCGGGACAGGGCTTAGCCGGGGAGCTGTTTTTT. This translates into CASSAPGQGLAGELFF.

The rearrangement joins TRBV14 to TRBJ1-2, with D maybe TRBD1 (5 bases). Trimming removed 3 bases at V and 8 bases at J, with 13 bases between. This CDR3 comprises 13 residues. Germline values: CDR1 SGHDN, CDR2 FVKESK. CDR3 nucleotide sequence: TGTGCCAGCAGCCAGGGGGATAACGGGGGCTACACCTTC. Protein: CASSQGDNGGYTF.

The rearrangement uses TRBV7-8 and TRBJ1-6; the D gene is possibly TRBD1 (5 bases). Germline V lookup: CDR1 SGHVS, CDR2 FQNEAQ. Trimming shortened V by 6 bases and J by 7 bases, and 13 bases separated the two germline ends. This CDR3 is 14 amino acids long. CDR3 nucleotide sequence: TGTGCCAGCAGGGGCGGACACGGGAATTCACCCCTCCACTTT. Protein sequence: CASRGGHGNSPLHF.

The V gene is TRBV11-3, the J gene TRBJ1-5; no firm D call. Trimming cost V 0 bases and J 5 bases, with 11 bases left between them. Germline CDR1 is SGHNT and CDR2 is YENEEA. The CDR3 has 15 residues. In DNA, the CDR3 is TGTGCCAGCAGCTTAGATCGGCGCCAAGATCAGCCCCAGCATTTT. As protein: CASSLDRRQDQPQHF.

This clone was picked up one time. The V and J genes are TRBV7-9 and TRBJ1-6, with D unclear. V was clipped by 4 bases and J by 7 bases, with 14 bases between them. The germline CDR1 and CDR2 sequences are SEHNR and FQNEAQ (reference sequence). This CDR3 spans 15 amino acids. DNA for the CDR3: TGTGCCAGCAGCTATACTCAAGGCAACAATTCACCCCTCCACTTT. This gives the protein CASSYTQGNNSPLHF.

This CDR3 is CSVDSRGNTDTQYF. The CDR3 DNA sequence: TGCAGCGTTGATTCGCGGGGAAACACAGATACGCAGTATTTT. The chain combines TRBV29-1 with TRBJ2-3, with TRBD2 as a possible D gene (6 bases). Per germline, CDR1 SQVTM and CDR2 ANQGSEA. The V and J ends lost 3 bases and 2 bases respectively, with 12 bases between them. This CDR3 comprises 14 residues.

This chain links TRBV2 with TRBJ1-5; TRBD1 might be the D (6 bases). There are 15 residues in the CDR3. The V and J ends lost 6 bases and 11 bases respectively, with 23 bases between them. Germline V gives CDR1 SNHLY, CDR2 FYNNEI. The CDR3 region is CASRGGADTGLSQHF. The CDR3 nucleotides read TGTGCCAGCAGGGGGGGGGCGGACACGGGCCTGTCCCAGCATTTT.